These 20 T cell receptor beta chains originate from one sample sequenced in a study of cytomegalovirus exposure and HLA in healthy donors (TCRdb year 2017). Library preparation employed the immunoSEQ multiplex PCR assay. A mixture of 60 forward primers for TCR Vbeta segments and 13 reverse primers for TCR Jbeta segments was used in the multiplex PCR. The immuneACCESS repertoire file appears here via TCRdb, limited to in-frame rearrangements. These files lack a portion of the clones; in checked studies, under half of the deficit traces to unresolved V genes, and the cause of the others is not known. The sample table records approximately 110,000 clones; around 85% of these occur just once. The ten largest make up about 6.9% of the sample. Sequenced sample: PBMCs. All receptors derive from a man in his thirties or forties in good health and CMV-seropositive.

This clone was counted ten times or more. The V gene is TRBV6-1, the J gene TRBJ2-2; D not certain. With 2 bases removed from V and 7 bases from J, the gap between germline ends came to 8 bases. The CDR3 runs 13 residues. From germline, CDR1 is MNHNS and CDR2 SASEGT. Here the CDR3 DNA reads TGTGCCAGCAGTGAACGCGAGAGCGGGGAGCTGTTTTTT. The encoded protein is CASSERESGELFF.

J is TRBJ2-7 and V is TRBV27; 11 bases align to TRBD2. CDR3 length: 14 amino acids. After removal of 5 bases from V and 7 bases from J, the junction contained 7 bases not matched to a gene. CDR1 and CDR2 from the germline V gene are MNHEY and SMNVEV (reference sequence). Here the CDR3 DNA reads TGTGCCAGCAGTCCGACTAGCGGGAACCCGGAGCAGTACTTC. Amino acids: CASSPTSGNPEQYF.

This chain joins TRBV10-3 and TRBJ1-1; no reliable D call. The CDR3 consists of 15 residues. V was trimmed by 0 bases and J by 2 bases, leaving 10 bases between them. Germline V gene lookup returns CDR1 ENHRY and CDR2 SYGVKD. This chain's CDR3 is CAISESLTVNTEAFF. The CDR3 region has the DNA TGTGCCATCAGTGAGTCCTTAACAGTTAACACTGAAGCTTTCTTT.

This chain joins TRBV18 and TRBJ1-1, with no clear D. The germline V and J ends were trimmed by 1 base and 1 base, with 16 bases remaining between them. CDR3 size: 17 residues. The V gene's germline CDR1 is KGHSH and CDR2 LQKENI. Written as DNA, the CDR3 is TGTGCCAGCTCACCACGGCAGCGCTCCCGGGGGAACACTGAAGCTTTCTTT. It specifies CASSPRQRSRGNTEAFF.

The chain is built from TRBV7-9 and TRBJ1-1; 7 bases agree with TRBD1. The CDR3 extends over 13 amino acids. Germline V gives CDR1 SEHNR, CDR2 FQNEAQ (reference sequence). V dropped 5 bases and J dropped 4; count of bases not matched to a gene: 4. The DNA of the CDR3 is TGTGCCAGCAGCCAACAGGGGAGCACTGAAGCTTTCTTT. It encodes CASSQQGSTEAFF.

The V call is TRBV7-2, the J call TRBJ2-7, with 7 positions matching TRBD2. This CDR3 has 14 residues. Trimming removed 1 base from V and 6 bases from J; junction bases left unmatched: 6. Germline CDR1 is SGHTA and CDR2 is FQGNSA. CDR3 nucleotides: TGTGCCAGCAGCTTAGGTGCGGCGGGGGTCGAGCAGTACTTC. Residues: CASSLGAAGVEQYF.

The chain couples TRBV7-9 to TRBJ2-7; tentative D call: TRBD2 (5 bases). The V end lost 5 bases, the J end lost 2 bases, and 13 bases lay between the germline ends. The CDR3 is 14 residues long. Germline CDR1 and CDR2: SEHNR and FQNEAQ (reference sequence). In nucleotides, the CDR3 is TGTGCCAGCAGCCGAAGCGGTTTGCCCTACGAGCAGTACTTC. As protein: CASSRSGLPYEQYF.

The genes are TRBV27 and TRBJ1-6, with a possible D match to TRBD1 (6 bases). Germline V gene data show CDR1 as MNHEY and CDR2 as SMNVEV (reference sequence). The CDR3 runs 15 residues. Trimming removed 6 bases from V and 9 bases from J, with 18 bases in between. The CDR3 DNA is TGTGCCAGCAGCCATACCCAGGGGTCAGGTTCACCCCTCCACTTT. Encoded protein: CASSHTQGSGSPLHF.

The chain employs TRBV27 and TRBJ2-7; D possibly corresponds to TRBD2 (6 bases). Per the germline V gene, CDR1 is MNHEY and CDR2 is SMNVEV (reference sequence). V lost 6 bases to trimming and J lost 9 bases, with 24 bases between them. This CDR3 contains 15 residues. DNA for the CDR3: TGTGCCAGCAGCTCGGGACTGGCGGCACCCGACGGGCAGTACTTC. Translating it yields CASSSGLAAPDGQYF.

This clone was recorded once. CDR3 residues: CAIRTDPPRDEQYF. The CDR3 nucleotides read TGTGCCATCAGGACTGACCCCCCGCGCGACGAGCAGTACTTC. The rearrangement links TRBV10-3 to TRBJ2-7, with unresolved D. CDR3 size: 14 residues. The V gene's germline CDR1 is ENHRY and CDR2 SYGVKD. V lost 6 bases and J 5 bases, leaving 17 bases between the germline ends.

The chain is built from TRBV5-6 and TRBJ2-7; 9 nucleotides line up with TRBD1. V lost 4 bases and J lost 9; bases outside the gene matches: 5. The CDR3 has 12 residues. Germline CDR1 reads SGHDT; CDR2 reads YYEEEE. CDR3: CASSAGTGRQYF. CDR3 nucleotides: TGTGCCAGCAGCGCCGGGACAGGGAGGCAGTACTTC.

This chain links TRBV14 with TRBJ2-6; the D gene is possibly TRBD1 (5 bases). This CDR3 comprises 17 residues. Germline V CDR1 and CDR2: SGHDN, FVKESK. The V gene lost 1 base and the J gene lost 1 base, with 11 bases spanning the gap. The CDR3 loop reads CASSQVGRVSGANVLTF. In nucleotides, the CDR3 is TGTGCCAGCAGCCAAGTGGGCAGGGTGTCTGGGGCCAACGTCCTGACTTTC.

The chain links TRBV5-8 to TRBJ1-3, with D uncertain. The CDR3 runs 14 residues. Germline assignment: CDR1 SGHTS and CDR2 YDEGEE. Trimming left V 10 bases short and J 0 bases short, with 14 bases between. The CDR3 DNA reads as TGTGCCGGAGGATACACCTTCTCTGGAAACACCATATATTTT. This sequence encodes CAGGYTFSGNTIYF.

The V and J genes are TRBV10-3 and TRBJ1-1, with 7 bases identical to TRBD1. V lost 7 bases, J lost 4 bases, and 9 bases stayed unmatched. Germline V gene sequence: CDR1 ENHRY, CDR2 SYGVKD. CDR3 length: 14 residues. DNA of the CDR3: TGTGCCATCACCCTCGACAGGGTGGGCACTGAAGCTTTCTTT. Amino acids: CAITLDRVGTEAFF.

The chain employs TRBV6-5 and TRBJ1-2; 7 bases match TRBD1. Germline V gives CDR1 MNHEY, CDR2 SVGAGI. Unmatched junction bases numbered 7, after V lost 7 bases and J lost 8 bases. This CDR3 is built from 12 residues. The CDR3 nucleotides read TGTGCCAGCACCAGAGGGGGCTGGGGCTACACCTTC. Its protein is CASTRGGWGYTF.

This clone occurred a few times. The J gene is TRBJ2-2, the V gene TRBV6-4, with D perhaps matching TRBD1 (5 bases). This CDR3 has 13 residues. Per the germline V gene, CDR1 is MRHNA and CDR2 is SNTAGT. Trimming removed 2 bases from V and 4 bases from J, with 5 bases in between. The CDR3: CASSDGATGELFF. CDR3 coding DNA: TGTGCCAGCAGTGACGGGGCCACCGGGGAGCTGTTTTTT.

The chain joins TRBV2 to TRBJ1-5; the match to TRBD1 covers 8 bases. In germline, CDR1 is SNHLY, CDR2 FYNNEI. V lost 9 bases to trimming and J lost 7 bases; unmatched junction nucleotides: 5. The CDR3 extends over 12 amino acids. Here the CDR3 reads CASDRGSQPQHF. The CDR3 nucleotides read TGTGCCAGTGACAGGGGCAGCCAGCCCCAGCATTTT.

The CDR3 reads CASIVQGAPDNEQFF. CDR3 in DNA: TGTGCCAGCATCGTCCAGGGGGCTCCGGACAATGAGCAGTTCTTC. The chain joins TRBV2 to TRBJ2-1; TRBD1 matches 8 bases. The CDR3 is made up of 15 amino acids. From germline, CDR1 is SNHLY and CDR2 FYNNEI. The V and J ends lost 7 bases and 5 bases, in that order; junction bases with no gene match: 10.

J is TRBJ1-5 and V is TRBV19, with TRBD1 matching 8 bases. The germline V gene has CDR1 LNHDA and CDR2 SQIVND (reference sequence). CDR3 length: 15 residues. After removal of 5 bases from V and 5 bases from J, the junction contained 8 bases not matched to a gene. The CDR3 DNA reads TGTGCCAGTAGTCCTTGGGACAGGCAAGATCAGCCCCAGCATTTT. This sequence encodes CASSPWDRQDQPQHF.

This clone was seen more than once but under ten times. The chain is built from TRBV10-3 and TRBJ2-1; no firm D call. Germline assignment: CDR1 ENHRY and CDR2 SYGVKD. This CDR3 has 12 amino acids. V gave up 5 bases and J gave up 7 bases, with 9 bases separating them. CDR3 amino acids: CAISPERNEQFF. The CDR3 region has the DNA TGTGCCATCAGTCCGGAGAGGAATGAGCAGTTCTTC.